This T cell receptor (beta chain) came from a study of cytomegalovirus exposure and HLA in healthy donors. TCRdb's table, derived via immunoSEQ multiplex PCR, lists solely in-frame clones and lacks some. The sample shows about 84,000 clones, approximately 90% of them seen only once. Regarding this clone: Its matching antigen is unknown.

Study results and caveats: The study listed approximately 170 cytomegalovirus-associated TCR beta chains. It was found in a later analysis that first-cohort TCR clusters tended to co-occur in the 130 or so validation repertoires. For cytomegalovirus status, the classifier reportedly gave diagnoses with high specificity and sensitivity. The authors confirmed in vitro that three CMV-associated chains were specific for CMV antigens.

Trimming took 7 bases from V and 2 from J; bases not matched to a gene: 9. Germline CDR1 MNHNS, CDR2 SASEGT. The CDR3 length is 15 residues. The rearrangement joins TRBV6-1 to TRBJ2-3, with TRBD2 matching over 7 bases. The sample comprised PBMCs. This TCR was sampled from a man under 40 in good health and CMV-seronegative. The CDR3 DNA sequence: TGTGCCAGCAACCTTGCCCTAGCGGACACAGATACGCAGTATTTT. It encodes CASNLALADTDTQYF.